One T cell receptor beta chain is described in this entry. The data were obtained in a study of blood T cell repertoires in COVID-19. This CDR3 has 14 residues. CDR1 and CDR2 from the germline V gene are SGHTA and FQGNSA. Trimming took off 1 base at V and 6 bases at J, with 13 bases between the two ends. Under the authors' procedure: Reference gene primer amplification in the assay estimated nucleated cell counts. The data were produced by immunoSEQ multiplex PCR, yet TCRdb's version contains in-frame clones alone and is incomplete. For V, J and clone size, that table is used; D and trimming come from the DNA. The repertoire holds 300,000 to 450,000 clones, with around nine tenths as singletons.

The sequence derives from a human donor in a cohort sampled during active COVID-19. The sample consisted of peripheral blood. V and J are TRBV7-2 and TRBJ2-7; D is unresolved. The CDR3 sequence is CASSLEARRFEQYF. In nucleotides, the CDR3 is TGTGCCAGCAGCTTAGAAGCCCGGCGGTTCGAGCAGTACTTC.